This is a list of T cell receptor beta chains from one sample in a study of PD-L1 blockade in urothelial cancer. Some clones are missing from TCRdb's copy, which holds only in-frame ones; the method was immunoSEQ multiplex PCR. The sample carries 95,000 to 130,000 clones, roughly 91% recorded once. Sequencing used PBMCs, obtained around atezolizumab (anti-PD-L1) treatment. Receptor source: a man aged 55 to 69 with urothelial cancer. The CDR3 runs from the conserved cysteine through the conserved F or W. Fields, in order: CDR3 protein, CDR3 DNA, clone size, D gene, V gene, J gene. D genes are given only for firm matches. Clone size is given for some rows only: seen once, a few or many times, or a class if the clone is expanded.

CASGVYGTGFIHEQYF,TGTGCCAGCGGGGTTTACGGGACAGGTTTTATCCACGAGCAGTACTTC,-,TRBD1,TRBV2,TRBJ2-7
CASSPGTGVEKLFF,TGTGCCAGCTCACCGGGGACAGGGGTTGAAAAACTGTTTTTT,-,TRBD1,TRBV18,TRBJ1-4
CASSEPGRTPQETQYF,TGTGCCAGCAGTGAGCCTGGGCGGACTCCCCAAGAGACCCAGTACTTC,-,-,TRBV6-1,TRBJ2-5
CASSFHLGLITGKTEAFF,TGCGCCAGCAGCTTCCATTTGGGGCTTATAACAGGGAAGACTGAAGCTTTCTTT,-,-,TRBV5-1,TRBJ1-1
CASTKGRDGLNSPLHF,TGTGCCAGTACTAAGGGGCGCGACGGTCTTAATTCACCCCTCCACTTT,-,-,TRBV19,TRBJ1-6
CASSSGTENEKLFF,TGTGCCAGCAGCTCCGGGACAGAGAATGAAAAACTGTTTTTT,-,TRBD1,TRBV6-6,TRBJ1-4
CSVPGTASTDTQYF,TGCAGCGTCCCCGGGACAGCCTCCACAGATACGCAGTATTTT,-,TRBD1,TRBV29-1,TRBJ2-3
CASSLTGGTEAFF,TGTGCCAGCAGTTTAACAGGGGGCACTGAAGCTTTCTTT,-,TRBD1,TRBV6-5,TRBJ1-1
CASSTQVDQPQHF,TGTGCCAGCAGCACACAGGTTGATCAGCCCCAGCATTTT,-,-,TRBV7-8,TRBJ1-5
CASSLYRGANTGELFF,TGTGCCAGCAGCTTATACAGGGGCGCGAACACCGGGGAGCTGTTTTTT,-,TRBD1,TRBV7-6,TRBJ2-2
CASSIGVSSSYEQYF,TGTGCCAGTAGTATCGGGGTCTCCTCCTCCTACGAGCAGTACTTC,-,-,TRBV19,TRBJ2-7
CASRTSGYEQYF,TGCGCCAGCAGGACTAGCGGCTACGAGCAGTACTTC,-,TRBD2,TRBV5-1,TRBJ2-7
CASSFFEEQYF,TGTGCCAGCAGTTTTTTTGAGGAGCAGTACTTC,-,-,TRBV28,TRBJ2-7
CATLPREYSNQPQHF,TGTGCCACCCTCCCTCGCGAGTATAGCAATCAGCCCCAGCATTTT,-,-,TRBV11-3,TRBJ1-5
CASSAGTSGFTDTQYF,TGTGCCAGCAGCGCCGGGACTAGCGGGTTCACAGATACGCAGTATTTT,-,TRBD2,TRBV9,TRBJ2-3
CASSSPGLGFIYEQYF,TGTGCCAGCAGTTCCCCGGGACTAGGGTTTATTTACGAGCAGTACTTC,-,TRBD2,TRBV6-6,TRBJ2-7
CASSGGPGTANTEAFF,TGTGCCAGCAGCGGGGGCCCCGGGACAGCTAACACTGAAGCTTTCTTT,-,TRBD1,TRBV7-9,TRBJ1-1
CAGSLQGKRVNEQFF,TGTGCCGGGTCCCTACAGGGAAAGCGAGTCAATGAGCAGTTCTTC,-,-,TRBV27,TRBJ2-1
CASSTGLASTDTQYF,TGTGCCAGTAGTACAGGACTAGCAAGCACAGATACGCAGTATTTT,once,TRBD2,TRBV19,TRBJ2-3
CASSYSRDSDLYEQYF,TGTGCCAGCAGTTACTCGAGGGACTCCGACCTCTACGAGCAGTACTTC,-,-,TRBV6-6,TRBJ2-7
CASSLSGGSSYNEQFF,TGTGCCAGCAGCTTATCCGGGGGAAGCTCCTACAATGAGCAGTTCTTC,-,-,TRBV7-2,TRBJ2-1
CASSDRRADGYTF,TGTGCCAGCAGCGATAGGCGGGCAGACGGCTACACCTTC,-,-,TRBV4-2,TRBJ1-2